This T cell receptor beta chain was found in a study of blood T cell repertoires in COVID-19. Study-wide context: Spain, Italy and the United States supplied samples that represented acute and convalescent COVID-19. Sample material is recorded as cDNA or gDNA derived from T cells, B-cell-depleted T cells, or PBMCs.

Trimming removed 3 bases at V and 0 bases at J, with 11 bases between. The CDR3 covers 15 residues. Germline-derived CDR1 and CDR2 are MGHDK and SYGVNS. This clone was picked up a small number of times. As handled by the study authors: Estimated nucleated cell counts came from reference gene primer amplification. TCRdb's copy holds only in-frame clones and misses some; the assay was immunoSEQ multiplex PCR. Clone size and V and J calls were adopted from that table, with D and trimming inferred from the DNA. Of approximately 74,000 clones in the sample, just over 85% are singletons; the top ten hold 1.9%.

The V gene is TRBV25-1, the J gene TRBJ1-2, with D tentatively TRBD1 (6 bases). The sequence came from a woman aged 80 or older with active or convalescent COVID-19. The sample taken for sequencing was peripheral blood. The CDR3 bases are TGTGCCAGCAGTGATCGGGGGGCGGCTAACTATGGCTACACCTTC. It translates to CASSDRGAANYGYTF.